Below, one TCR beta chain is given with its context. Clones were read by immunoSEQ multiplex PCR, and TCRdb kept only the in-frame ones, dropping some. The table has 55,000 to 75,000 clones, 90% to 95% seen once. These data belong to a study of shared T cell receptors in the human thymus. Germline CDR1 is LNHDA and CDR2 is SQIVND (reference sequence). The CDR3 length is 16 residues. The V end was cut by 5 bases, the J end by 7 bases, with 23 bases between. The sample comprised thymocytes. The J gene is TRBJ1-2, the V gene TRBV19; TRBD1 is a possible D gene (5 bases). The sequence was obtained from a human donor. The CDR3 is CASSFERGRGRGGYTF. For the CDR3, the DNA is TGTGCCAGTAGTTTCGAGCGGGGACGAGGTCGGGGTGGCTACACCTTC.